These 31 T cell receptor beta chains came from one sample sequenced in a study of blood T cell repertoires in COVID-19. Profiling relied on immunoSEQ multiplex PCR, and the TCRdb table lists in-frame clones only, not all of them. The sample has over 200,000 clones; less than 90% are singletons. The material sequenced was peripheral blood. The receptor set was obtained from a man aged 40-50 years with active or convalescent COVID-19.

The chain employs TRBV7-6 and TRBJ1-3; TRBD1 matches 9 bases. Germline V gives CDR1 SGHVS, CDR2 FNYEAQ. V lost 5 bases, J lost 0 bases, and 11 bases stayed unmatched. The CDR3 loop spans 18 amino acids. The CDR3 nucleotides are TGTGCCAGCAGCCGCCTCGGGACAGGGTCATACTCTGGAAACACCATATATTTT. This codes for CASSRLGTGSYSGNTIYF.

This chain uses TRBV6-5 with TRBJ1-5; no clear D gene. In germline, CDR1 is MNHEY, CDR2 SVGAGI. The ends were cut back, 0 bases at V and 9 bases at J, with 6 bases in the middle. This CDR3 has 12 amino acids. In DNA, the CDR3 is TGTGCCAGCAGTTACTCGACTGGGCCCCAGCATTTT. It yields the protein CASSYSTGPQHF.

The chain has TRBV9 and TRBJ2-1; 12 nucleotides line up with TRBD2. This CDR3 region has 16 residues. The J segment lost 7 bases and the V segment lost 2 bases, leaving 7 bases of the junction unmatched. Per the germline V gene, CDR1 is SGDLS and CDR2 is YYNGEE. The CDR3 nucleotides read TGTGCCAGCAGCGTTCTCTCCGGGACTAGCGGGAATGAGCAGTTCTTC. Amino acid sequence: CASSVLSGTSGNEQFF.

The chain joins TRBV7-2 to TRBJ1-1, with D tentatively TRBD1 (6 bases). The CDR3 runs to 16 residues. The V end was cut by 4 bases, the J end by 2 bases, with 17 bases between. Germline V lookup: CDR1 SGHTA, CDR2 FQGNSA. The CDR3 DNA sequence: TGTGCCAGCAGCTCCCTTCGGACAGACCCCAACACTGAAGCTTTCTTT. Translation gives CASSSLRTDPNTEAFF.

V gene TRBV7-3 combines with J gene TRBJ2-5; a weak D match, TRBD2 (6 bases). This CDR3 is 13 amino acids long. The germline V and J ends were trimmed by 3 bases and 5 bases, with 10 bases remaining between them. The germline V gene has CDR1 SGHTA and CDR2 FQGTGA. CDR3 sequence: CASSFSGRETQYF. In nucleotides, the CDR3 is TGTGCCAGCAGCTTTTCAGGGAGGGAGACCCAGTACTTC.

This clone turned up a few times. J is TRBJ1-5 and V is TRBV23-1; weak D call: TRBD1 (5 bases). Being an ORF, TRBV23-1 has a function that is uncertain. V lost 11 bases and J 5 bases, leaving 10 bases between the germline ends. The CDR3 covers 11 residues. The DNA for the CDR3 is TGCGCCGGAGCGGGACATCAGCCCCAGCATTTT. Amino acid sequence: CAGAGHQPQHF.

The chain joins TRBV28 to TRBJ2-7; D gene ambiguous. Trimming left V 4 bases short and J 1 base short, with 11 bases between. This CDR3 has 14 residues. CDR1 is MDHEN, CDR2 SYDVKM, per germline. In nucleotides, the CDR3 is TGTGCCAGCAGTTCCGGCTACAGTTCCTACGAGCAGTACTTC. This sequence encodes CASSSGYSSYEQYF. Variable domain in full (rest from reference TRBV28 and TRBJ2-7): DVKVTQSSRYLVKRTGEKVFLECVQDMDHENMFWYRQDPGLGLRLIYFSYDVKMKEKGDIPEGYSVSREKKERFSLILESASTNQTSMYLCASSSGYSSYEQYFGPGTRLTVT.

This sequence joins TRBV28 and TRBJ1-2, with D perhaps TRBD1 (6 bases). Trimming took 1 base from V and 8 from J, leaving 20 bases between them. This CDR3 contains 16 residues. Germline V lookup: CDR1 MDHEN, CDR2 SYDVKM. CDR3 DNA: TGTGCCAGCAGTTTATACAGGGTTGGTGGCTGGGGAGGCTACACCTTC. This translates into CASSLYRVGGWGGYTF.

The gene calls are TRBV27 and TRBJ1-2; 7 bases are shared with TRBD1. In germline, CDR1 is MNHEY, CDR2 SMNVEV (reference sequence). The CDR3 is 15 residues long. V trimming: 2 bases; J trimming: 8 bases; junction bases outside the gene matches: 11. The CDR3 here is CASSLIPKGAGGYTF. Here the CDR3 DNA reads TGTGCCAGCAGTTTAATTCCGAAGGGGGCTGGGGGCTACACCTTC.

This clone was recorded a few times. This chain joins TRBV5-4 and TRBJ2-1; TRBD2 matches 9 bases. The trim removed 2 bases at V and 9 bases at J, leaving 6 bases unmatched. There are 14 residues in the CDR3. Per the germline V gene, CDR1 is SGHNT and CDR2 is YYREEE (reference sequence). In nucleotides, the CDR3 is TGTGCCAGCAGCTTTAGCGGGAGTGGTAGTGAGCAGTTCTTC. As protein: CASSFSGSGSEQFF. Based on the CDR3 plus reference TRBV5-4 and TRBJ2-1, the full variable domain is ETGVTQSPTHLIKTRGQQVTLRCSSQSGHNTVSWYQQALGQGPQFIFQYYREEENGRGNFPPRFSGLQFPNYSSELNVNALELDDSALYLCASSFSGSGSEQFFGPGTRLTVL.

The chain joins TRBV7-8 to TRBJ1-2, with a tentative D call TRBD1 (6 bases). CDR3 length: 14 residues. Germline V lookup: CDR1 SGHVS, CDR2 FQNEAQ. V was shortened by 5 bases and J by 10 bases, with 20 bases between the two germline ends. CDR3 DNA sequence: TGTGCCAGCAGCGCTATGACAGGTCCCCTTGACTACACCTTC. Protein: CASSAMTGPLDYTF.

DNA of the CDR3: TGTGCCAGCAGCCAAGATACAGGGCCATATGGCTACACCTTC. Protein product: CASSQDTGPYGYTF. The chain joins TRBV4-2 to TRBJ1-2, with TRBD1 as a possible D gene (6 bases). Germline-derived CDR1 and CDR2 are LGHNA and YNFKEQ. The CDR3 consists of 14 residues. V dropped 0 bases and J dropped 5 bases, with 10 bases sitting between them.

The rearrangement links TRBV4-2 to TRBJ2-6, with D possibly TRBD2 on 5 matching bases. There are 19 residues in the CDR3. The germline V and J ends were trimmed by 4 bases and 0 bases, with 19 bases remaining between them. CDR1 and CDR2 (germline): LGHNA, YNFKEQ. CDR3 bases: TGTGCCAGCAGCCGACGTCTTAGTACCGGAGGCTCTGGGGCCAACGTCCTGACTTTC. This translates into CASSRRLSTGGSGANVLTF.

This clone was counted between two and nine times. The gene calls are TRBV6-5 and TRBJ1-4; D perhaps matches TRBD1 (5 bases). V lost 8 bases to trimming and J lost 6 bases, with 16 bases between them. The CDR3 spans 14 residues. Germline CDR1 reads MNHEY; CDR2 reads SVGAGI. As DNA, the CDR3 is TGTGCCAGCTCTGTGGGGGGGTGGGATGAAAAACTGTTTTTT. Amino acids: CASSVGGWDEKLFF.

The V and J genes are TRBV7-3 and TRBJ2-3, with 11 bases matching TRBD2. Germline lookup yields CDR1 SGHTA and CDR2 FQGTGA. The CDR3 loop spans 16 amino acids. The ends lost 8 bases at V and 7 bases at J; junction bases unmatched: 14. The CDR3 DNA sequence: TGTGCCAGCGGAACGGCTAGCGGGGGGAAGTTAAATACGCAGTATTTT. Residues: CASGTASGGKLNTQYF.

The V call is TRBV23-1, the J call TRBJ1-5; no reliable D call. TRBV23-1 is sorted into the ORF group, with uncertain function. The CDR3 has 21 amino acids. Trimming pared 2 bases from V and 0 bases from J, leaving 26 bases between. CDR3 DNA: TGCGCCAGCAGTCAAAGGTACTCCACCACCCCGCGGGCTTATAGCAATCAGCCCCAGCATTTT. Its translation: CASSQRYSTTPRAYSNQPQHF.

This chain uses TRBV27 with TRBJ2-7; 8 bases line up with TRBD1. Germline CDR1 MNHEY, CDR2 SMNVEV (reference sequence). J lost 6 bases, V lost 3 bases, and 7 bases had no gene match. The CDR3 length is 14 residues. The CDR3 nucleotides are TGTGCCAGCAGTTTTGGGCAGGGGGCGGGCGAGCAGTACTTC. Amino acids: CASSFGQGAGEQYF.

This clone has a handful of counts. The rearrangement links TRBV11-2 to TRBJ2-3; D perhaps matches TRBD2 (6 bases). The CDR3 extends over 16 amino acids. Looked up from germline, CDR1 is SGHAT and CDR2 is FQNNGV. The germline V and J ends were trimmed by 3 bases and 4 bases, with 17 bases remaining between them. The CDR3: CASSFLPGGYADTQYF. The CDR3 nucleotides read TGTGCCAGCAGCTTTCTTCCCGGAGGGTATGCAGATACGCAGTATTTT.

The chain uses TRBV7-8 and TRBJ1-5; the D is unclear. V lost 4 bases and J 4 bases, leaving 8 bases between the germline ends. Germline assignment: CDR1 SGHVS and CDR2 FQNEAQ. The CDR3 covers 13 residues. CDR3 bases: TGTGCCAGCAGCTCCACGAGGAATCAGCCCCAGCATTTT. Translated: CASSSTRNQPQHF.

This clone was detected a few times. The chain is built from TRBV7-6 and TRBJ1-4; D is perhaps TRBD1 (5 bases). The V end lost 8 bases, the J end lost 4 bases, and 17 bases lay between the germline ends. The CDR3 contains 15 residues. Looked up from germline, CDR1 is SGHVS and CDR2 is FNYEAQ. This CDR3 is CASPPGREGNEKLFF. The CDR3 nucleotides read TGTGCCAGCCCCCCCGGCAGGGAGGGTAATGAAAAACTGTTTTTT.

This sequence joins TRBV5-1 and TRBJ2-2, with D possibly being TRBD1 (6 bases). The germline V gene encodes CDR1 SGHRS and CDR2 YFSETQ. This CDR3 contains 18 residues. With 0 bases removed from V and 6 bases from J, the gap between germline ends came to 21 bases. The CDR3 coding sequence is TGCGCCAGCAGCTTGGCAATCAATGCAGGGGCGGGCCCCGGGGAGCTGTTTTTT. Its protein is CASSLAINAGAGPGELFF.

The rearrangement links TRBV29-1 to TRBJ1-2; TRBD1 matches at 8 bases. V lost 6 bases to trimming and J lost 3 bases; unmatched junction nucleotides: 12. The CDR3 extends over 15 amino acids. Germline values: CDR1 SQVTM, CDR2 ANQGSEA. The CDR3 bases are TGCAGCGTCGAAAAACGGACAGGGCGTGACTATGGCTACACCTTC. Its translation is CSVEKRTGRDYGYTF.

The rearrangement uses TRBV11-2 and TRBJ2-7; tentative D call: TRBD1 (5 bases). Trimming pared 2 bases from V and 3 bases from J, leaving 8 bases between. CDR1 and CDR2 from the germline V gene are SGHAT and FQNNGV. This CDR3 contains 13 residues. The CDR3 DNA sequence: TGTGCCAGCAGCTTAAGTCAGGGCTACGAGCAGTACTTC. Translation gives CASSLSQGYEQYF.

The V call is TRBV2, the J call TRBJ2-7, with 7 bases matching TRBD1. The ends lost 6 bases at V and 3 bases at J; junction bases unmatched: 5. Per germline, CDR1 SNHLY and CDR2 FYNNEI. The CDR3 is 13 amino acids. CDR3 coding DNA: TGTGCCAGCAGGGGGACAGCCTTCTACGAGCAGTACTTC. This codes for CASRGTAFYEQYF.

The genes are TRBV11-2 and TRBJ2-1; 8 bases are shared with TRBD2. This CDR3 spans 15 amino acids. The V gene's germline CDR1 is SGHAT and CDR2 FQNNGV. V was pared by 3 bases and J by 9 bases, with 10 bases of the junction left unmatched. For the CDR3, the DNA is TGTGCCAGCAGCTTTGGCCGGGGGGGCGGGATTGAGCAGTTCTTC. As protein: CASSFGRGGGIEQFF.

Only one count was recorded for this clone. The chain uses TRBV21-1 and TRBJ1-5. TRBV21-1 is recorded as a pseudogene. This CDR3 spans 10 amino acids. The CDR3 DNA follows: TGCATAATCGGAGTGCAGCCCCAGCATTTT. Its protein is CIIGVQPQHF.

The rearrangement joins TRBV6-1 to TRBJ1-3, with TRBD1 matching over 8 bases. Trimming removed 5 bases from V and 3 bases from J; junction bases left unmatched: 3. In germline, CDR1 is MNHNS, CDR2 SASEGT. There are 14 residues in the CDR3. CDR3 bases: TGTGCCAGCAGTCCTGGACAGGGTGGAAACACCATATATTTT. Its translation: CASSPGQGGNTIYF.

This chain connects TRBV5-6 to TRBJ2-5; a possible D gene is TRBD2 (7 bases). Trimming cost V 2 bases and J 7 bases, with 12 bases left between them. The CDR3 has 13 residues. Germline assignment: CDR1 SGHDT and CDR2 YYEEEE. The CDR3 spells CASSFAGAPTQYF. The DNA for the CDR3 is TGTGCCAGCAGCTTCGCGGGGGCCCCGACCCAGTACTTC.

This sequence joins TRBV27 and TRBJ1-1; no definite D call. With 5 bases removed from V and 0 bases from J, the gap between germline ends came to 7 bases. Germline V gene lookup returns CDR1 MNHEY and CDR2 SMNVEV (reference sequence). The CDR3 is made up of 13 amino acids. Here the CDR3 reads CASSSSVNTEAFF. For the CDR3, the DNA is TGTGCCAGCAGTAGTTCAGTGAACACTGAAGCTTTCTTT.

J is TRBJ2-5 and V is TRBV29-1; D is ambiguous. This CDR3 has 12 residues. The V end lost 2 bases, the J end lost 5 bases, and 9 bases lay between the germline ends. The germline gives CDR1 SQVTM, CDR2 ANQGSEA. For the CDR3, the DNA is TGCAGCGTTGAACCGGTGAGCGAGACCCAGTACTTC. It translates to CSVEPVSETQYF.

The V and J genes are TRBV9 and TRBJ1-1, with 7 bases matching TRBD1. V lost 0 bases, J lost 4 bases, and 9 bases stayed unmatched. Germline values: CDR1 SGDLS, CDR2 YYNGEE. The CDR3 contains 16 residues. CDR3 residues: CASSVVPTQGGTEAFF. The CDR3 nucleotides are TGTGCCAGCAGCGTAGTACCCACTCAGGGGGGCACTGAAGCTTTCTTT.